This is a list of T cell receptor beta chains from one sample in a study of response to subunit inactivated influenza vaccine. In TCRdb, the RT-PCR reads were re-called with MiXCR into one record per CDR3 protein. The sample consists of hundreds of thousands of distinct CDR3 sequences, approximately 15% of them appearing once. The sequences come from PBMCs from blood, collected less than 15 days before vaccination. Every receptor here comes from a man between 45 and 60 years old who received an inactivated influenza vaccine. CDR3s include the opening cysteine and the closing phenylalanine or tryptophan. The D gene is left open where the match is weak. Only part of the rows carry a size: once, few, many, or a class if the clone is expanded.

V gene	clone size	J gene	D gene	CDR3 DNA	CDR3 protein
TRBV28	few	TRBJ2-1	TRBD2	TGTGCCTCAAATAGCGGGGGGGACAATGAGCAGTTCTTC	CASNSGGDNEQFF
TRBV5-1	many	TRBJ2-7	NA	TGCGCCAGCAGCTTGGACGGGCACTCCTACGAGCAGTACTTC	CASSLDGHSYEQYF
TRBV20-1	many	TRBJ2-3	NA	TGCAGTGCTAGACCAGGGGCAAGCACAGATACGCAGTATTTT	CSARPGASTDTQYF
TRBV6-1	few	TRBJ1-6	TRBD1	TGTGCCAGCAGTGACCGACAGGGGGCTAATTCACCCCTCCACTTT	CASSDRQGANSPLHF
TRBV28	few	TRBJ2-7	TRBD2	TGTGCCAGCAGTTTCATCGGACTAGCCGCTTCCTACGAGCAGTACTTC	CASSFIGLAASYEQYF
TRBV7-6	NA	TRBJ2-5	TRBD2	TGTGCCAGCAGCTTAGCGGAAGGGACTAGCGGGAGCCCCCAAGAGACCCAGTACTTC	CASSLAEGTSGSPQETQYF
TRBV28	few	TRBJ2-3	NA	TGTGCCAGCAGTTTCGTAACTACCACAGATACGCAGTATTTT	CASSFVTTTDTQYF
TRBV7-2	NA	TRBJ2-7	TRBD2	TGTGCCAGCAGTTCCCATCGTAGGTCGGGGGGCTACGAGCAGTACTTC	CASSSHRRSGGYEQYF
TRBV29-1	NA	TRBJ2-7	TRBD2	TGCAGCGTTGGGCCCCTAGCGGGGAGTGAGCAGTACTTC	CSVGPLAGSEQYF
TRBV20-1	NA	TRBJ2-5	NA	TGCAGTGCAAACTCCGGAGGGACCCAGTACTTC	CSANSGGTQYF
TRBV20-1	NA	TRBJ2-1	TRBD2	TGCAGTGCTAGTAGCCCCACCCCAGGGAGGGAGAACAATGAGCAGTTCTTC	CSASSPTPGRENNEQFF
TRBV6-1	few	TRBJ1-4	TRBD1	TGTGCCAGCAGTACCGGGACAGGGAGAACTAATGAAAAACTGTTTTTT	CASSTGTGRTNEKLFF
TRBV28	few	TRBJ2-2	NA	TGTGCCTGCGATACAAACACCGGGGAGCTGTTTTTT	CACDTNTGELFF
TRBV28	NA	TRBJ2-3	NA	TGTGCCAGCAGCTCGACAGGGAGGGCGACAGATACGCAGTATTTT	CASSSTGRATDTQYF
TRBV27	NA	TRBJ2-1	NA	TGTGCCAGCAGTCCCGGGGCGTCTTCAAGGGTAATTTCCTACAATGAGCAGTTCTTC	CASSPGASSRVISYNEQFF
TRBV5-1	NA	TRBJ2-1	NA	TGCGCCAGCAGCTTGGGCCAGCTCGGGCAGTTCTTC	CASSLGQLGQFF
TRBV6-5	NA	TRBJ2-5	NA	TGTGCCAGCAGTTACTCGGACAGAGACCAAGAGACCCAGTACTTC	CASSYSDRDQETQYF
TRBV29-1	few	TRBJ2-1	NA	TGCAGCGTTGGTAAGGGCTACAATGAGCAGTTCTTC	CSVGKGYNEQFF
TRBV18	many	TRBJ1-1	NA	TGTGCCAGCAGCCCGCGGACAGAGAACACTGAAGCTTTCTTT	CASSPRTENTEAFF
TRBV12-3/TRBV12-4	NA	TRBJ1-1	TRBD1	TGTGCCAGCAGCAAGACAGGGTTCACTGAAGCTTTCTTT	CASSKTGFTEAFF
TRBV12-3/TRBV12-4	many	TRBJ2-4	NA	TGTGCCAGCAGTTCGGATCTAGCCAAAAACATTCAGTACTTC	CASSSDLAKNIQYF
TRBV20-1	few	TRBJ1-2	NA	TGCAGTGCTAGAGAGGGGGCCGATGGCTACACCTTC	CSAREGADGYTF
TRBV4-3	NA	TRBJ2-5	TRBD2	TGCGCCAGCAGCCAAGATCTGAGTAGCGGGGTCCAAGAGACCCAGTACTTC	CASSQDLSSGVQETQYF
TRBV6-1	few	TRBJ1-6	NA	TGTGCCAGCAGTGAAGCACCAGGGGCGGCAGAGTCACCCCTCCACTTT	CASSEAPGAAESPLHF
TRBV24-1	many	TRBJ2-1	TRBD2	TGTGCCACCAGTGATTTTTCCAGCGGGGGAGACTACAATGAGCAGTTCTTC	CATSDFSSGGDYNEQFF
TRBV2	many	TRBJ2-1	NA	TGTGCCAGCAGTGACAATACTAGGAATGAGCAGTTCTTC	CASSDNTRNEQFF
TRBV4-3	NA	TRBJ1-3	NA	TGCGCCAGCAGCCAGACCTTGAGGGGCTCTGGAAACACCATATATTTT	CASSQTLRGSGNTIYF
TRBV5-1	NA	TRBJ2-2	NA	TGCGCCAGCAGCCGGGACGGGCAGAACACCGGGGAGCTGTTTTTT	CASSRDGQNTGELFF
TRBV2	NA	TRBJ2-7	NA	TGTGCCAGCAGTGTGAGGGGAGGAGTGGACTACGAGCAGTACTTC	CASSVRGGVDYEQYF
TRBV29-1	few	TRBJ2-5	NA	TGCAGCGTTGAACGCAGCCAAGAGACCCAGTACTTC	CSVERSQETQYF